A single sample gave rise to the 15 T cell receptor beta chains below, sequenced in a study of cytomegalovirus exposure and HLA in healthy donors (dated by TCRdb to 2016 to 2017). Library method: the immunoSEQ multiplex PCR assay. For the multiplex PCR, a mixture combining 60 forward primers for TCR Vbeta segments and 13 reverse primers for TCR Jbeta segments was used. In TCRdb, the immuneACCESS table is reduced to in-frame sequences with V and J assigned. These tables do not hold every clone; where another copy was compared, an unresolved V gene accounts for under half, and the others remain unexplained. The sample contains around 70,000 clones, 62% of them found a single time. Approximately 3% of the sample lies in the top ten. The sequenced material came from PBMCs. The origin of the receptors is a man in his thirties or forties in good health and CMV-seronegative.

This clone has just a few counts. V is TRBV7-9 and J is TRBJ2-6; unclear D gene. Trimming removed 6 bases from V and 2 bases from J, with 11 bases in between. CDR3 length: 15 amino acids. The germline V gene has CDR1 SEHNR and CDR2 FQNEAQ (reference sequence). DNA for the CDR3: TGTGCCAGCAGGACCCACCAGGCTGGGGCCAACGTCCTGACTTTC. Translating it yields CASRTHQAGANVLTF.

V and J are TRBV4-2 and TRBJ1-5; the match to TRBD1 covers 7 bases. V shed 3 bases and J 6 bases; nucleotides not matched to a gene: 11. The CDR3 covers 16 residues. Germline lookup yields CDR1 LGHNA and CDR2 YNFKEQ. The CDR3 nucleotides read TGTGCCAGCAGCCAGTGGGACAGTGGTTTCGGTCAGCCCCAGCATTTT. Translation gives CASSQWDSGFGQPQHF.

This chain joins TRBV30 and TRBJ2-7, with D possibly matching TRBD2 (5 bases). Germline V lookup: CDR1 GTSNPN, CDR2 SVGIG (reference sequence). The CDR3 covers 14 residues. V lost 3 bases and J 6 bases, leaving 18 bases between the germline ends. The CDR3 region is CAWSAAARGREQYF. The CDR3 DNA reads as TGTGCCTGGAGCGCAGCGGCACGGGGTCGCGAGCAGTACTTC. Variable domain in full (rest from reference TRBV30 and TRBJ2-7): SQTIHQWPATLVQPVGSPLSLECTVEGTSNPNLYWYRQAAGRGLQLLFYSVGIGQISSEVPQNLSASRPQDRQFILSSKKLLLSDSGFYLCAWSAAARGREQYFGPGTRLTVT.

The chain employs TRBV14 and TRBJ1-3, with D possibly being TRBD1 (5 bases). The germline V and J ends were trimmed by 2 bases and 4 bases, with 15 bases remaining between them. Germline CDR1 reads SGHDN; CDR2 reads FVKESK. This CDR3 region has 16 residues. CDR3 loop: CASSQLSGSTGNTIYF. The CDR3 region has the DNA TGTGCCAGCAGCCAATTGTCAGGGTCGACGGGAAACACCATATATTTT.

This chain links TRBV19 with TRBJ2-1; 11 positions agree with TRBD2. The ends lost 9 bases at V and 6 bases at J; junction bases unmatched: 1. The CDR3 loop spans 12 amino acids. Germline V gene sequence: CDR1 LNHDA, CDR2 SQIVND (reference sequence). The CDR3 spells CASGLAGNEQFF. CDR3 in DNA: TGTGCCAGCGGACTAGCGGGCAATGAGCAGTTCTTC.

With respect to this clone: At the DNA level, this CDR3 is encoded by other sequences in the same sample as well. The chain couples TRBV5-4 to TRBJ1-1; TRBD1 agrees at 8 bases. The CDR3 consists of 15 residues. Germline V CDR1 and CDR2: SGHNT, YYREEE (reference sequence). V was pared by 0 bases and J by 1 base, with 2 bases of the junction left unmatched. CDR3 residues: CASSLGQGRNTEAFF. CDR3 in DNA: TGTGCCAGCAGCTTGGGACAGGGGCGGAACACTGAAGCTTTCTTT.

A single count supports this clone. The rearrangement links TRBV7-3 to TRBJ1-6; TRBD1 matches 8 bases. Unmatched junction bases numbered 4, after V lost 5 bases and J lost 7 bases. CDR1 and CDR2 (germline): SGHTA, FQGTGA. The CDR3 extends over 14 amino acids. CDR3 coding DNA: TGTGCCAGCAGCAACGGGGACAGGAATTCACCCCTCCACTTT. Its protein is CASSNGDRNSPLHF.

This clone was found a few times. The gene calls are TRBV7-3 and TRBJ1-6; 7 bases line up with TRBD1. The trim removed 5 bases at V and 5 bases at J, leaving 6 bases unmatched. Germline lookup yields CDR1 SGHTA and CDR2 FQGTGA. CDR3 length equals 15 residues. The CDR3 sequence: CASSPTGAHNSPLHF. The CDR3 DNA sequence: TGTGCCAGCAGCCCAACAGGGGCCCATAATTCACCCCTCCACTTT. The variable domain in full, with the rest retrieved from reference TRBV7-3 and TRBJ1-6, is GAGVSQTPSNKVTEKGKYVELRCDPISGHTALYWYRQSLGQGPEFLIYFQGTGAADDSGLPNDRFFAVRPEGSVSTLKIQRTERGDSAVYLCASSPTGAHNSPLHFGNGTRLTVT.

This clone has only one observation. The rearrangement links TRBV27 to TRBJ2-3; no firm D call. There are 12 residues in the CDR3. Trimming left V 4 bases short and J 3 bases short, with 5 bases between. Germline V CDR1 and CDR2: MNHEY, SMNVEV (reference sequence). DNA for the CDR3: TGTGCCAGCAGTTCCACAACAGATACGCAGTATTTT. It codes for CASSSTTDTQYF.

This clone was counted only a few times. J is TRBJ2-7 and V is TRBV5-1; TRBD1 aligns across 7 bases. The CDR3 is made up of 14 amino acids. The germline V gene has CDR1 SGHRS and CDR2 YFSETQ. V trimming: 1 base; J trimming: 3 bases; junction bases outside the gene matches: 4. The CDR3 nucleotides are TGCGCCAGCAGCTTGACCGGGGACAGCTACGAGCAGTACTTC. It is translated as CASSLTGDSYEQYF.

The genes are TRBV6-1 and TRBJ1-5; D unresolved. CDR3 length: 16 residues. V lost 4 bases, J lost 1 base, and 14 bases lay in between. Germline V gene lookup returns CDR1 MNHNS and CDR2 SASEGT. The CDR3 reads CASSGRGDISNQPQHF. In DNA, the CDR3 is TGTGCCAGCAGTGGTCGGGGAGACATCAGCAATCAGCCCCAGCATTTT.

This clone was seen more than once but under ten times. The J gene is TRBJ2-7, the V gene TRBV14; a possible D gene is TRBD2 (7 bases). This CDR3 region has 14 residues. V dropped 4 bases and J dropped 3 bases, with 13 bases sitting between them. Per germline, CDR1 SGHDN and CDR2 FVKESK. As DNA, the CDR3 is TGTGCCAGCAGCCTTTGGGGGGGCAACTACGAGCAGTACTTC. This sequence encodes CASSLWGGNYEQYF.

This rearrangement joins TRBV11-3 to TRBJ1-3; D not resolved. Trimming stripped 4 bases from V and 0 bases from J, with 7 bases between. This CDR3 contains 14 residues. The germline V gene has CDR1 SGHNT and CDR2 YENEEA. The CDR3 reads CASSSQDSGNTIYF. For the CDR3, the DNA is TGTGCCAGCAGCTCGCAGGACTCTGGAAACACCATATATTTT.

The J gene is TRBJ2-2, the V gene TRBV14, with a tentative D call TRBD2 (5 bases). Deletions cut 0 bases from V and 5 bases from J, with 13 bases between. The V gene's germline CDR1 is SGHDN and CDR2 FVKESK. The CDR3 sequence is 16 residues long. Here the CDR3 reads CASSQDRVGSTGELFF. CDR3 coding DNA: TGTGCCAGCAGCCAAGATCGGGTAGGGAGTACCGGGGAGCTGTTTTTT.

The gene calls are TRBV19 and TRBJ2-3; 8 bases are a match to TRBD1. The CDR3 is made up of 14 amino acids. The V gene's germline CDR1 is LNHDA and CDR2 SQIVND (reference sequence). V was clipped by 6 bases and J by 2 bases; unmatched bases: 4. The CDR3 here is CASRPQGATDTQYF. Written as DNA, the CDR3 is TGTGCCAGTAGACCGCAGGGGGCCACAGATACGCAGTATTTT.